This passage covers 19 T cell receptor beta chains from one sample sequenced in a study of blood T cells in healthy people across ages. The second PCR ran roughly 7 to 11 cycles with a sample-barcoded 5' primer and J-beta primers. TCRdb independently ran MiXCR on the 5' RACE reads; one entry per CDR3 protein. In the table there are around 620,000 distinct CDR3 sequences, 27% of which are singletons. Sample: blood. The source of these receptors is a woman between 70 and 85 years old in good health.

The chain couples TRBV6-1 to TRBJ2-5, with 7 bases lining up with TRBD2. The J call may be mistaken, given a closer DNA end match to TRBJ2-1. Germline V gene data show CDR1 as MNHNS and CDR2 as SASEGT. The CDR3 length is 13 residues. CDR3 loop: CASSWTSYVEQFF. The CDR3 DNA is TGTGCCAGCAGTTGGACTAGTTATGTTGAGCAGTTCTTC.

The table lists this clonotype with many counts. V usage is TRBV9 and J usage is TRBJ2-5, with D unresolved. V was cut by 3 bases and J by 5 bases, with 5 bases left in between. The CDR3 is 11 residues long. Looked up from germline, CDR1 is SGDLS and CDR2 is YYNGEE. The CDR3 here is CASSAEETQYF. CDR3 sequence (DNA): TGTGCCAGCAGCGCGGAGGAGACCCAGTACTTC.

This clonotype has more than one count but fewer than ten. The CDR3, as DNA: TGTGCCAGCAGTTTGCTGGGACTAGCCGCCGGGGAGCTGTTTTTT. It specifies CASSLLGLAAGELFF. V is TRBV2 and J is TRBJ2-2; TRBD2 agrees at 9 bases. The CDR3 is made up of 15 amino acids. From germline, CDR1 is SNHLY and CDR2 FYNNEI. The junction had 7 bases not matched to a gene; V was cut back by 5 bases and J by 6 bases.

V and J are TRBV5-1 and TRBJ2-5; 7 nucleotides agree with TRBD2. Germline CDR1 reads SGHRS; CDR2 reads YFSETQ. With V trimmed by 0 bases and J by 3 bases, 2 bases remained unmatched. The CDR3 loop spans 14 amino acids. The CDR3: CASSLATSEETQYF. DNA of the CDR3: TGCGCCAGCAGCTTGGCCACTAGCGAAGAGACCCAGTACTTC.

The chain recombines TRBV7-3 with TRBJ2-1; 9 nucleotides match TRBD2. With V trimmed by 2 bases and J by 6 bases, 11 bases remained unmatched. Germline loops: CDR1 SGHTA, CDR2 FQGTGA. The CDR3 extends over 17 amino acids. CDR3 loop: CASSLQGSGGRGNEQFF. CDR3 nucleotides: TGTGCCAGCAGCTTACAGGGGAGCGGGGGGCGAGGCAATGAGCAGTTCTTC.

The chain has TRBV12-3 or TRBV12-4 and TRBJ1-6, with 7 positions matching TRBD1. Germline trimming cut 5 bases from V and 6 bases from J; bases unmatched to any gene: 4. The CDR3 loop spans 14 amino acids. Written as DNA, the CDR3 is TGTGCCAGCAGTCCGGGACAGTCTAATTCACCCCTCCACTTT. As protein: CASSPGQSNSPLHF.

About this clonotype itself: Its ends do not fully match the called genes, so a read error is possible. The chain has TRBV10-3 and TRBJ2-3; D is uncertain. Germline lookup yields CDR1 ENHRY and CDR2 SYGVKD. This CDR3 has 18 residues. For the CDR3, the DNA is TGTGCCTTCAGCTTGCTAAACCAAGGCGTGGTCATCACAGATACGCAGTATTTT. Protein product: CAFSLLNQGVVITDTQYF.

This clonotype appeared a few times. The rearrangement uses TRBV7-2 and TRBJ2-1; unclear D gene. Deletions cut 0 bases from V and 0 bases from J, with 6 bases between. From germline, CDR1 is SGHTA and CDR2 FQGNSA. This CDR3 region has 15 residues. The CDR3 coding sequence is TGTGCCAGCAGCTTAGCGCTACTCTCCTACAATGAGCAGTTCTTC. Its translation: CASSLALLSYNEQFF.

The CDR3 spells CANNDPKFRGYTF. The CDR3 DNA sequence: TGTGCCAACAATGACCCGAAATTTAGGGGCTACACCTTC. The chain recombines TRBV12-3 or TRBV12-4 with TRBJ1-2, with D unresolved. This CDR3 is 13 amino acids long. Deletions cut 10 bases from V and 8 bases from J, with 20 bases between.

V usage is TRBV20-1 and J usage is TRBJ1-1, with D uncertain. V lost 4 bases and J lost 0, with 9 bases in between. The CDR3 is made up of 13 amino acids. Germline CDR1 DFQATT, CDR2 SNEGSKA (reference sequence). Here the CDR3 reads CSATRQMNTEAFF. The CDR3 DNA sequence: TGCAGTGCTACGAGACAAATGAACACTGAAGCTTTCTTT.

The chain links TRBV19 to TRBJ1-2; 9 bases agree with TRBD1. Germline V CDR1 and CDR2: LNHDA, SQIVND (reference sequence). This CDR3 comprises 16 residues. The junction had 8 bases not matched to a gene; V was cut back by 0 bases and J by 6 bases. CDR3 coding DNA: TGTGCCAGTAGTATAGATCCGGGACAGGGCATCCATGGCTACACCTTC. Translation: CASSIDPGQGIHGYTF.

This clonotype has a handful of counts. The J gene is TRBJ2-5, the V gene TRBV6-6, with a possible D match to TRBD2 (6 bases). V was pared by 2 bases and J by 2 bases, with 12 bases between. The V gene's germline CDR1 is MNHNY and CDR2 SVGAGI (reference sequence). The CDR3 extends over 15 amino acids. The CDR3 region is CASSYAAGRQETQYF. In nucleotides, the CDR3 is TGTGCCAGCAGTTACGCCGCGGGACGACAAGAGACCCAGTACTTC.

This clonotype appeared a few times. The chain links TRBV7-9 to TRBJ1-4, with 8 nucleotides matching TRBD1. CDR1 and CDR2 (germline): SEHNR, FQNEAQ (reference sequence). The CDR3 loop spans 16 amino acids. Losses at the gene ends were 0 bases for V and 5 bases for J; bases not matched to a gene: 5. The CDR3, as DNA: TGTGCCAGCAGCTTAGCAACGGGACAGGACAATGAAAAACTGTTTTTT. Amino acids: CASSLATGQDNEKLFF.

In this sample, this clonotype turned up a few times. The genes are TRBV27 and TRBJ2-3; D remains unclear. This CDR3 comprises 13 residues. V was pared by 2 bases and J by 2 bases, with 5 bases between. From germline, CDR1 is MNHEY and CDR2 SMNVEV (reference sequence). The CDR3 here is CASSLQYTDTQYF. Here the CDR3 DNA reads TGTGCCAGCAGTTTACAGTACACAGATACGCAGTATTTT.

This clonotype was detected a few times. V usage is TRBV12-3 or TRBV12-4 and J usage is TRBJ1-2; 8 bases line up with TRBD1. The CDR3 runs 14 residues. The trim removed 1 base at V and 8 bases at J, leaving 6 bases unmatched. CDR3 DNA sequence: TGTGCCAGCAGTTTAGGGACAGGGTATTACGGCTACACCTTC. It codes for CASSLGTGYYGYTF.

The chain links TRBV11-2 to TRBJ2-1, with a weak D call TRBD2 (6 bases). The J call is in doubt because the DNA end fits TRBJ2-7 better. CDR1 and CDR2 from the germline V gene are SGHAT and FQNNGV. The CDR3 is 14 amino acids. This chain's CDR3 is CASSKAGGTYEQYF. CDR3 sequence (DNA): TGTGCCAGTTCCAAGGCAGGAGGGACCTACGAGCAGTACTTC.

V is TRBV4-3 and J is TRBJ2-5; D ambiguous. Deletions cut 2 bases from V and 2 bases from J, with 24 bases between. Germline CDR1 and CDR2: LGHNA and YSLEER. CDR3 length: 19 amino acids. CDR3 nucleotides: TGCGCCAGCAGCCAATTTTACTATTCCCCGACCCTAGGGCAAGAGACCCAGTACTTC. Translation: CASSQFYYSPTLGQETQYF.

The CDR3 region is CASSQDPRTADTQYF. The CDR3 nucleotides read TGTGCCAGCAGCCAAGACCCGCGGACCGCAGATACGCAGTATTTT. V usage is TRBV4-2 and J usage is TRBJ2-3; D is uncertain. The V gene's germline CDR1 is LGHNA and CDR2 YNFKEQ. V lost 0 bases, J lost 4 bases, and 11 bases lay in between. The CDR3 sequence is 15 residues long.

This clonotype was found many times. The chain combines TRBV4-1 with TRBJ2-3; 9 bases agree with TRBD2. Germline V gene sequence: CDR1 MGHRA, CDR2 YSYEKL. The CDR3 has 16 residues. The ends lost 0 bases at V and 4 bases at J; junction bases unmatched: 5. The CDR3 is CASSQEGRGGADTQYF. The CDR3 bases are TGCGCCAGCAGCCAAGAGGGGCGGGGGGGCGCAGATACGCAGTATTTT.